Following are 24 T cell receptor beta chains from one sample sequenced in a study of identical twins. Each CDR3 protein is one row after TCRdb ran MiXCR on the 5' RACE reads. The repertoire has roughly 200,000 distinct CDR3 sequences, 7.5% of them found once; the top ten carry around 2.1%. These data were also filed under a second study, of yellow fever vaccine responses in identical twins.

Material: memory (CD45RO+) T cells sorted from blood. Source of these receptors: a woman aged 18-29 years in good health.

This clonotype was seen ten or more times. The V and J genes are TRBV27 and TRBJ2-7, with no clear D. The V end lost 5 bases, the J end lost 1 base, and 15 bases lay between the germline ends. Germline CDR1 MNHEY, CDR2 SMNVEV (reference sequence). The CDR3 contains 15 residues. DNA for the CDR3: TGTGCCAGCAGTATAAGTCGGTCCCTGTCCTACGAGCAGTACTTC. It codes for CASSISRSLSYEQYF.

This clonotype was found many times. The rearrangement joins TRBV20-1 to TRBJ2-3, with 12 bases fitting TRBD2. Germline lookup yields CDR1 DFQATT and CDR2 SNEGSKA (reference sequence). The CDR3 length is 15 residues. V trimming: 2 bases; J trimming: 4 bases; junction bases outside the gene matches: 4. The CDR3 DNA sequence: TGCAGTGCTAGACGACTAGCGGGAGAGTCAGATACGCAGTATTTT. Translation: CSARRLAGESDTQYF.

This clonotype was recorded at least ten times. J is TRBJ2-1 and V is TRBV7-3, with TRBD2 identical over 7 bases. Germline V gene lookup returns CDR1 SGHTA and CDR2 FQGTGA. The CDR3 is 12 amino acids. V lost 6 bases and J lost 10; bases outside the gene matches: 6. DNA of the CDR3: TGTGCCAGCAGTCTAAGCGGGACCGAGCAGTTCTTC. This encodes CASSLSGTEQFF.

The chain carries TRBV4-2 and TRBJ2-1; D may match TRBD1 or TRBD2 (6 bases each). Germline V gene data show CDR1 as LGHNA and CDR2 as YNFKEQ. The CDR3 has 15 residues. Trimming took off 0 bases at V and 9 bases at J, with 15 bases between the two ends. The CDR3 DNA reads as TGTGCCAGCAGCCAAGATCTTCTCGGGGGCTTTGAGCAGTTCTTC. The encoded protein is CASSQDLLGGFEQFF.

The table lists this clonotype with many counts. The CDR3 coding sequence is TGCAGTGCTAGTAAGTCAGGGCCTAGCACAGATACGCAGTATTTT. It yields the protein CSASKSGPSTDTQYF. The chain employs TRBV20-1 and TRBJ2-3, with D tentatively TRBD1 (5 bases). The CDR3 totals 15 residues. Trimming removed 3 bases from V and 0 bases from J, with 13 bases in between. Germline V CDR1 and CDR2: DFQATT, SNEGSKA (reference sequence).

The chain uses TRBV5-6 and TRBJ2-7; D is ambiguous. Germline V CDR1 and CDR2: SGHDT, YYEEEE. The CDR3 contains 13 residues. Between the trimmed V and J ends, which lost 0 bases and 0 bases, there was a span of 4 bases. This chain's CDR3 is CASSLVTSYEQYF. The CDR3 DNA sequence: TGTGCCAGCAGCTTGGTTACCTCCTACGAGCAGTACTTC.

The rearrangement links TRBV27 to TRBJ2-7, with 8 bases lining up with TRBD1. This CDR3 spans 15 amino acids. Germline trimming cut 5 bases from V and 5 bases from J; bases unmatched to any gene: 11. Germline V lookup: CDR1 MNHEY, CDR2 SMNVEV (reference sequence). CDR3 DNA: TGTGCCAGCAGTCCCATACGGGACAGGACCCACGAGCAGTACTTC. Its translation is CASSPIRDRTHEQYF.

The CDR3 DNA follows: TGTGCCAGCAGCTTAGAGACGAACACTGAAGCTTTCTTT. Encoded protein: CASSLETNTEAFF. The V and J genes are TRBV7-3 and TRBJ1-1; D is undetermined. The CDR3 extends over 13 amino acids. Per germline, CDR1 SGHTA and CDR2 FQGTGA. V was trimmed by 2 bases and J by 1 base, leaving 5 bases between them. The variable domain in full, with the rest retrieved from reference TRBV7-3 and TRBJ1-1, is GAGVSQTPSNKVTEKGKYVELRCDPISGHTALYWYRQSLGQGPEFLIYFQGTGAADDSGLPNDRFFAVRPEGSVSTLKIQRTERGDSAVYLCASSLETNTEAFFGQGTRLTVV.

This clonotype was recorded a few times. The chain has TRBV6-1 and TRBJ2-7; 7 bases align to TRBD2. The germline V gene encodes CDR1 MNHNS and CDR2 SASEGT. The CDR3 sequence is 13 residues long. The junction had 13 bases not matched to a gene; V was cut back by 8 bases and J by 9 bases. CDR3 nucleotide sequence: TGTGCCAGCGCTAATTTTGGCGGCGGGGGGCAGTACTTC. It encodes CASANFGGGGQYF.

This clonotype occurred many times. The rearrangement uses TRBV5-1 and TRBJ2-1; 11 positions match TRBD2. V gave up 1 base and J gave up 6 bases; unmatched junction bases: 6. This CDR3 spans 16 amino acids. The germline V gene has CDR1 SGHRS and CDR2 YFSETQ. The CDR3 nucleotides read TGCGCCAGCAGCTTGTCATCTAGCGGGAGGCCCAATGAGCAGTTCTTC. Its translation: CASSLSSSGRPNEQFF.

The rearrangement uses TRBV7-2 and TRBJ2-7; 15 bases are shared with TRBD2. Germline V gives CDR1 SGHTA, CDR2 FQGNSA. The J segment lost 5 bases and the V segment lost 5 bases, leaving 7 bases of the junction unmatched. The CDR3 covers 16 residues. CDR3 bases: TGTGCCAGCAGCCCGGGACTAGCGGGAGGAAGCCACGAGCAGTACTTC. As protein: CASSPGLAGGSHEQYF.

The sample holds many counts of this clonotype. The V call is TRBV5-1, the J call TRBJ2-7; D is unclear. Trimming removed 3 bases from V and 4 bases from J, with 8 bases in between. CDR3 length: 12 residues. CDR1 and CDR2 (germline): SGHRS, YFSETQ. The CDR3 reads CASSYSGYEQYF. The CDR3 DNA sequence: TGCGCCAGCAGCTATTCTGGGTACGAGCAGTACTTC.

V is TRBV6-2 or TRBV6-3 and J is TRBJ2-5; D is uncertain. This CDR3 has 15 amino acids. Germline lookup yields CDR1 MNHEY and CDR2 SVGEGT. V was clipped by 7 bases and J by 0 bases, with 15 bases between them. This CDR3 is CASTRDDLYQETQYF. In DNA form, the CDR3 reads TGTGCCAGCACAAGGGATGATCTTTACCAAGAGACCCAGTACTTC.

The chain has TRBV5-1 and TRBJ1-3, with D possibly TRBD1 on 5 matching bases. Trimming left V 5 bases short and J 3 bases short, with 12 bases between. The CDR3 consists of 14 residues. In germline, CDR1 is SGHRS, CDR2 YFSETQ. The CDR3 bases are TGCGCCAGCAGTTCGGGGCGCGGTGGAAACACCATATATTTT. Translating gives CASSSGRGGNTIYF.

This chain connects TRBV20-1 to TRBJ1-2; D not resolved. Trimming pared 0 bases from V and 7 bases from J, leaving 12 bases between. Germline loops: CDR1 DFQATT, CDR2 SNEGSKA (reference sequence). The CDR3 is 13 residues long. CDR3 bases: TGCAGTGCTAGAGATGAAAGTTATCGTGGCTACACCTTC. Translation gives CSARDESYRGYTF.

Ten or more counts support this clonotype. The chain recombines TRBV5-1 with TRBJ2-1, with TRBD1 matching 7 bases. Germline V gene sequence: CDR1 SGHRS, CDR2 YFSETQ. After removal of 0 bases from V and 15 bases from J, the junction contained 6 bases not matched to a gene. The CDR3 is made up of 12 amino acids. The CDR3 coding sequence is TGCGCCAGCAGCTTGGCGCCGACAGGGTGGTTCTTC. Residues: CASSLAPTGWFF.

In this sample, this clonotype turned up many times. V gene TRBV28 combines with J gene TRBJ1-2, with a tentative D call TRBD1 (6 bases). The germline gives CDR1 MDHEN, CDR2 SYDVKM. V lost 4 bases, J lost 4 bases, and 10 bases lay in between. The CDR3 is 13 residues long. In DNA form, the CDR3 reads TGTGCCAGCAGTTCGGACAGACCCTATGGCTACACCTTC. Translating it yields CASSSDRPYGYTF.

This clonotype was counted many times. The CDR3 sequence: CASSLDWGSYNEQFF. CDR3 in DNA: TGTGCCAGCAGCTTAGATTGGGGCTCCTACAATGAGCAGTTCTTC. The rearrangement links TRBV7-6 to TRBJ2-1, with D uncertain. CDR1 SGHVS and CDR2 FNYEAQ come from the germline V gene. The CDR3 sequence is 15 residues long. Trimming removed 1 base at V and 0 bases at J, with 7 bases between.

This clonotype was recorded a few times. This chain links TRBV9 with TRBJ2-2; unclear D gene. This CDR3 region has 13 residues. Trimming shortened V by 4 bases and J by 7 bases, and 11 bases separated the two germline ends. Germline CDR1 SGDLS, CDR2 YYNGEE. As DNA, the CDR3 is TGTGCCAGCAGCCTACAAATTCTCGGGGAGCTGTTTTTT. Its translation: CASSLQILGELFF. Drawing the rest from reference TRBV9 and TRBJ2-2, the complete variable domain is DSGVTQTPKHLITATGQRVTLRCSPRSGDLSVYWYQQSLDQGLQFLIQYYNGEERAKGNILERFSAQQFPDLHSELNLSSLELGDSALYFCASSLQILGELFFGEGSRLTVL.

This clonotype came up a few times. V gene TRBV10-1 combines with J gene TRBJ2-7; TRBD1 matches at 7 bases. This CDR3 comprises 14 residues. Germline CDR1 WNHNN, CDR2 SYGVQD (reference sequence). The V segment lost 10 bases and the J segment 3 bases; nucleotides outside the gene matches: 12. The CDR3 DNA reads TGCGCCACCAGAGCCCGGGACAGCGACTACGAGCAGTACTTC. Translated: CATRARDSDYEQYF.

The chain is built from TRBV4-2 and TRBJ2-5; 9 bases are a match to TRBD1. This CDR3 spans 14 amino acids. CDR1 is LGHNA and CDR2 is YNFKEQ in the germline V gene. The V and J ends lost 3 bases and 5 bases, in that order; junction bases with no gene match: 4. CDR3 amino acids: CASSQDRGGETQYF. CDR3 sequence (DNA): TGTGCCAGCAGCCAGGACAGGGGAGGCGAGACCCAGTACTTC.

The chain combines TRBV20-1 with TRBJ1-6, with 8 bases identical to TRBD1. The J segment lost 10 bases and the V segment lost 3 bases, leaving 5 bases of the junction unmatched. Germline V gene data show CDR1 as DFQATT and CDR2 as SNEGSKA (reference sequence). CDR3 length: 13 amino acids. The CDR3 sequence is CSARDRVLSPLHF. As DNA, the CDR3 is TGCAGTGCTAGGGACAGGGTACTCTCACCCCTCCACTTT.

The rearrangement links TRBV24-1 to TRBJ2-1; unclear D gene. Between the trimmed V and J ends, which lost 2 bases and 7 bases, there was a span of 11 bases. The germline V gene encodes CDR1 KGHDR and CDR2 SFDVKD. This CDR3 is 14 amino acids long. Here the CDR3 reads CATSDSDARNEQFF. DNA of the CDR3: TGTGCCACCAGTGATTCGGACGCGAGAAATGAGCAGTTCTTC.

V is TRBV9 and J is TRBJ2-6; the D gene could be TRBD1 or TRBD2 (6 bases each). Germline V gene sequence: CDR1 SGDLS, CDR2 YYNGEE. This CDR3 contains 18 residues. The ends were cut back, 3 bases at V and 0 bases at J, with 16 bases in the middle. The CDR3 region is CASSATGGGFSGANVLTF. CDR3 nucleotide sequence: TGTGCCAGCAGCGCGACCGGAGGGGGTTTCTCTGGGGCCAACGTCCTGACTTTC.